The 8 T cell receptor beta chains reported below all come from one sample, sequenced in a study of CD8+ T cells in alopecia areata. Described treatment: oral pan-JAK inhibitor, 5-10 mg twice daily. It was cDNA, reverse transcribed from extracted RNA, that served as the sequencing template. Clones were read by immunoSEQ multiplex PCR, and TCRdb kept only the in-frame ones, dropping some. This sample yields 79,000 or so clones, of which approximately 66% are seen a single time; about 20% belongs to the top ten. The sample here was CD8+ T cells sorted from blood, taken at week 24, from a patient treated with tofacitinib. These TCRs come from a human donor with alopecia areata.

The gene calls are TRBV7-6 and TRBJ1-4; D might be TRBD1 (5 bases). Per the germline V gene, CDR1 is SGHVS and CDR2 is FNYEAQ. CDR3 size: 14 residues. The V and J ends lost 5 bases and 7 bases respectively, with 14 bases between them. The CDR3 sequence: CASSPGTEVEKLFF. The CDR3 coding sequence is TGTGCCAGCAGCCCCGGGACGGAGGTTGAAAAACTGTTTTTT.

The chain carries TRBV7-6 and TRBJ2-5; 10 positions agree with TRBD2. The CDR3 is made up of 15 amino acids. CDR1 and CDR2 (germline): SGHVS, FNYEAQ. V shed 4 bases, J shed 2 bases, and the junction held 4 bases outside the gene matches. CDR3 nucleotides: TGTGCCAGCAGCTCCCGGACTAGCGGACAAGAGACCCAGTACTTC. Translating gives CASSSRTSGQETQYF.

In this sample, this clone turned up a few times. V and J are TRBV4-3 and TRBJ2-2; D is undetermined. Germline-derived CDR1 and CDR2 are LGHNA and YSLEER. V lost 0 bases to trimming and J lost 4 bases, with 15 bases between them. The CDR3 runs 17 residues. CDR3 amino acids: CASSQDATVGGTGELFF. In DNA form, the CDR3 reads TGCGCCAGCAGCCAAGATGCTACGGTCGGTGGCACCGGGGAGCTGTTTTTT.

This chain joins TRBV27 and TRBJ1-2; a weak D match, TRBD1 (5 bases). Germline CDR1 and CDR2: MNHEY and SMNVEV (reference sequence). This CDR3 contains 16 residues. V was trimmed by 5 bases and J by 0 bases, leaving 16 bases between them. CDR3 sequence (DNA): TGTGCCAGCAGTAAACAGGAGTATCCTACTAACTATGGCTACACCTTC. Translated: CASSKQEYPTNYGYTF.

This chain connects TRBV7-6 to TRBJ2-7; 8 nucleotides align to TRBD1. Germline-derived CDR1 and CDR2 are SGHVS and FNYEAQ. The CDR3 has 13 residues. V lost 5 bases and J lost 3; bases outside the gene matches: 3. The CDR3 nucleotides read TGTGCCAGCAGCGCGGGACAGGACTACGAGCAGTACTTC. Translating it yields CASSAGQDYEQYF. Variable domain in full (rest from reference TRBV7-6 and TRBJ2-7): GAGVSQSPRYKVTKRGQDVALRCDPISGHVSLYWYRQALGQGPEFLTYFNYEAQQDKSGLPNDRFSAERPEGSISTLTIQRTEQRDSAMYRCASSAGQDYEQYFGPGTRLTVT.

CDR3 region: CASSDSLSSYEQYF. The CDR3 DNA reads as TGCGCCAGCAGCGACAGCCTCAGCTCCTACGAGCAGTACTTC. This chain joins TRBV5-1 and TRBJ2-7; tentative D call: TRBD1 (5 bases). The germline CDR1 and CDR2 sequences are SGHRS and YFSETQ. This CDR3 contains 14 residues. V was shortened by 4 bases and J by 0 bases, with 11 bases between the two germline ends.

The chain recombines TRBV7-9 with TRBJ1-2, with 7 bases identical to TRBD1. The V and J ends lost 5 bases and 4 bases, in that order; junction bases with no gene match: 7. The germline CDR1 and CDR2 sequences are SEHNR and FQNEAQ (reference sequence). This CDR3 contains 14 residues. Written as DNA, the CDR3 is TGTGCCAGCAGCACGTCGGGACAGTTCTATGGCTACACCTTC. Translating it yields CASSTSGQFYGYTF.

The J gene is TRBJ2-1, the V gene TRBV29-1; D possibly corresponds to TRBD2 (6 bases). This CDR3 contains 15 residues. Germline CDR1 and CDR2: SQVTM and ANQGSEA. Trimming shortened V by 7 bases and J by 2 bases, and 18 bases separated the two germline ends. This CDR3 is CSAERRGSTYNEQFF. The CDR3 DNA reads TGCAGCGCCGAACGGCGGGGATCCACCTACAATGAGCAGTTCTTC.